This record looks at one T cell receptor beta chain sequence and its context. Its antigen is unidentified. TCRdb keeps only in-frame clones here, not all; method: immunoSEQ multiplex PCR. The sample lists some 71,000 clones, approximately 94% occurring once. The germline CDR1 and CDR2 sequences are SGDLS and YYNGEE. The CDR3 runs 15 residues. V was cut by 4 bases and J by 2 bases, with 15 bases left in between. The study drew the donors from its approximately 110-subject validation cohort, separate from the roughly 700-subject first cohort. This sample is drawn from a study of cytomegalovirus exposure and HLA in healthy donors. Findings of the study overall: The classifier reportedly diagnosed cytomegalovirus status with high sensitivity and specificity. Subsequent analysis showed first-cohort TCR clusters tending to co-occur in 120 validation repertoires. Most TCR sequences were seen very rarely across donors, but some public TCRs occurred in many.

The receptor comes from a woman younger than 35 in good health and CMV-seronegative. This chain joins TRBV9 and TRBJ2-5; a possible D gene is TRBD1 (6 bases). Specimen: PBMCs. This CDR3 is CASSPVQGGQETQYF. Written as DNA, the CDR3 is TGTGCCAGCAGCCCCGTACAAGGGGGACAAGAGACCCAGTACTTC.